This TCR beta chain was sequenced during a study of T cells after posttransplantation cyclophosphamide. Trimming at V came to 0 bases and at J to 3 bases, leaving 7 bases not matched to a gene. CDR3 length: 16 residues. CDR1 SGHNT and CDR2 YYREEE come from the germline V gene (reference sequence). Study-level points and caveats: Donor CD8+ memory clones often dominated recipient blood repertoires at later times. TRB clonality was highly associated with recipient CMV seropositivity and reactivation.

Repertoires were generated with immunoSEQ multiplex PCR, while TCRdb's copy carries only in-frame clones and drops some. Among 25,000 to 35,000 clones, 70% to 90% were seen once, and the ten largest hold 15%. Note on this clone: What it binds is unknown.

The gene calls are TRBV5-4 and TRBJ2-7; 9 positions agree with TRBD1. The sequence came from a woman aged 35 to 49 with a blood cancer, CMV-positive, and with a related stem cell donor. Sequences were obtained from PBMCs. The CDR3 DNA reads TGTGCCAGCAGCTTGGGGTCACAGGGGGCCCTCTACGAGCAGTACTTC. Its translation: CASSLGSQGALYEQYF.